These 5 T cell receptor beta chains share one sample of origin, sequenced in a study of identical twins. TCRdb itself ran the 5' RACE reads through MiXCR, one entry per CDR3 protein. The top ten hold around 1.6% of the sample, which has approximately 890,000 distinct CDR3 sequences, about 12% seen once. The data were also submitted as part of a second study, on yellow fever vaccine responses in identical twins.

The sample was PBMCs. Every receptor here comes from a woman aged 18 to 35 in good health.

The gene calls are TRBV6-9 and TRBJ1-1; D ambiguous. This CDR3 comprises 14 residues. Deletions cut 5 bases from V and 8 bases from J, with 18 bases between. Per the germline V gene, CDR1 is MNHGY and CDR2 is SVAAGI. CDR3 nucleotides: TGTGCCAGCAGTACGGACCGTCATTGGGAAGAAGCTTTCTTT. It translates to CASSTDRHWEEAFF.

The chain is built from TRBV2 and TRBJ2-7, with TRBD2 as a possible D gene (6 bases). Germline values: CDR1 SNHLY, CDR2 FYNNEI. With 10 bases removed from V and 4 bases from J, the gap between germline ends came to 20 bases. The CDR3 is made up of 14 amino acids. The CDR3 reads CAIARRGGGYEQYF. The CDR3 coding sequence is TGTGCCATAGCAAGGAGGGGCGGAGGGTACGAGCAGTACTTC.

The table lists this clonotype with a few counts. This CDR3 is CASSPRAWASPLAKNIQYF. The DNA for the CDR3 is TGTGCCAGCAGCCCCAGGGCGTGGGCGTCGCCTTTAGCCAAAAACATTCAGTACTTC. The rearrangement links TRBV28 to TRBJ2-4, with D possibly being TRBD1 (5 bases). The germline gives CDR1 MDHEN, CDR2 SYDVKM. Trimming cost V 6 bases and J 0 bases, with 24 bases left between them. This CDR3 is built from 19 residues. Full variable domain (rest looked up from reference TRBV28 and TRBJ2-4): DVKVTQSSRYLVKRTGEKVFLECVQDMDHENMFWYRQDPGLGLRLIYFSYDVKMKEKGDIPEGYSVSREKKERFSLILESASTNQTSMYLCASSPRAWASPLAKNIQYFGAGTRLSVL.

This sequence joins TRBV5-1 and TRBJ1-2; 10 nucleotides match TRBD1. The J segment lost 3 bases and the V segment lost 2 bases, leaving 7 bases of the junction unmatched. The germline V gene encodes CDR1 SGHRS and CDR2 YFSETQ. The CDR3 spans 16 residues. The CDR3 spells CASSFAAGQGHYGYTF. The CDR3 DNA reads TGCGCCAGCAGCTTCGCTGCGGGACAGGGGCACTATGGCTACACCTTC. The full variable domain, in which reference TRBV5-1 and TRBJ1-2 provide the parts outside the CDR3, is KAGVTQTPRYLIKTRGQQVTLSCSPISGHRSVSWYQQTPGQGLQFLFEYFSETQRNKGNFPGRFSGRQFSNSRSEMNVSTLELGDSALYLCASSFAAGQGHYGYTFGSGTRLTVV.

This clonotype occurred a few times. The CDR3 reads CASSYPLAGEIDEQYF. The CDR3 nucleotides are TGTGCCAGCAGCTATCCCCTAGCGGGAGAGATTGACGAGCAGTACTTC. V and J are TRBV6-2 or TRBV6-3 and TRBJ2-7; the match to TRBD2 covers 10 bases. The CDR3 runs to 16 residues. Germline trimming cut 6 bases from V and 5 bases from J; bases unmatched to any gene: 13. Germline V gene sequence: CDR1 MNHEY, CDR2 SVGEGT.